This T cell receptor (beta chain) was captured in a study of blood T cell repertoires in COVID-19 (dated by TCRdb to about 2020). Notes on the research overall: Samples covering the acute and convalescent phases of COVID-19 were provided by collaborators in the United States, Italy and Spain. The material from the prospective study consisted of cDNA or gDNA derived from T cells, B-cell-depleted T cells, or PBMCs. Deeply sampled blood TCRbeta repertoires from subjects exposed to, actively infected with, or recovered from COVID-19 were included in the dataset. The sample metadata nearly always contained a de-identified subject ID, COVID-19 status, age in years and sex. A freely available public database, intended as a resource for researchers studying the immune response to SARS-CoV-2, is where the repertoires were released. Samples were obtained from the ongoing ImmuneRACE study (first 160 participants) and from 1,254 subjects provided by 6 global collaborators. HLA class I and class II types, where available, came from metadata supplied by the sample provider rather than from assay-based typing. What the work shows at the level of the full study, not this receptor alone: How much clinical and demographic metadata was included differed by source and by participant, and the metadata was provided uncurated.

Concerning this clone itself: The target of this receptor is not known. No much larger clonotype is one base removed from it; base qualities were not supplied.

From the cysteine up to the phenylalanine, the CDR3 has a length of 15 residues. Just the 45-base CDR3 DNA is kept, in frame starting at base 1. For this chain, trimming is 1 base at the V end and 7 bases at the J end, and the number of junction bases without a gene match is 7. The germline V gene encodes CDR1 SGDLS and CDR2 YYNGEE. The immunoSEQ Assay, a bias-controlled multiplex PCR, was used to amplify TCRbeta CDR3 regions from genomic DNA. On the study's bioinformatics: The number of nucleated cells in each sample was estimated from the amplification of reference gene primers within the assay. Sequence reads were collapsed and filtered to measure the absolute abundance of every unique TCRbeta CDR3 rearrangement. Productive Simpson clonality was computed per sample as the square root of Simpson's diversity index over productive rearrangements. The table comes from immuneACCESS by way of TCRdb, which keeps in-frame sequences with V and J called. Part of the clones is missing from these tables; in studies checked, under half for an unresolved V gene and the rest for unknown reasons. V, J and clone size reflect that table, while D and trimming were determined from the DNA. Recorded for this sample are approximately 85,000 clones; 85% to 95% of them occurred a single time. The ten most abundant clones make up under 7.5% of the sample.

Each collaborating institution followed its own protocols to collect whole blood in K2EDTA tubes. For TCRbeta analysis, collaborator samples were shipped as frozen whole blood, as isolated PBMCs, or as DNA extracted from either sample type. This chain is built from TRBV9 and TRBJ1-2, with 10 bases aligning to TRBD1. The receptor comes from an older woman with active COVID-19. The sample was peripheral blood. The CDR3 corresponds to CASSVSPGQGLGYTF. In nucleotides, the sequence is TGTGCCAGCAGCGTATCTCCGGGACAGGGGCTTGGCTACACCTTC. Full variable domain (CDR3 extended with the reference TRBV9 and TRBJ1-2 proteins): DSGVTQTPKHLITATGQRVTLRCSPRSGDLSVYWYQQSLDQGLQFLIQYYNGEERAKGNILERFSAQQFPDLHSELNLSSLELGDSALYFCASSVSPGQGLGYTFGSGTRLTVV.